This TCR beta chain appears in the sequencing data of a study of T cells in Graves' hyperthyroidism and ophthalmopathy (dated 2019 in TCRdb). Regarding the research as a whole: Peripheral blood was sampled at the time of initial diagnosis, prior to any treatment. According to the paper, TCR Vbeta CDR3 sequencing was carried out on over 130 peripheral blood samples, which came from 40 to 45 ophthalmopathy, roughly 75 hyperthyroidism and roughly 17 progressor patients. The roughly 94 discovery patients were randomly divided into training and test sets at a 7:3 ratio. Prospective prediction of ophthalmopathy was tested in an independent validation cohort consisting of some 19 hyperthyroidism patients and over 15 patients who later progressed to ophthalmopathy. After blood sampling, hyperthyroidism patients were treated with methimazole at a starting dose of 30 mg daily, and ophthalmopathy patients were treated with high-dose intravenous methylprednisolone. In several Graves' hyperthyroidism patients, the study also compared T-cell repertoires from thyroid tissue with T-cell repertoires from blood. To identify distinguishing TCR V-J signatures, a discovery cohort of some 99 patients was used, comprising some 45 with Graves' ophthalmopathy and 57 with stable Graves' hyperthyroidism. Points the paper makes about the study in general: Most expanded thyroid clonotypes (frequency above 0.001) were also detected in blood, suggesting blood repertoires may reflect thyroid immune responses. Sample size was not statistically predetermined, and investigators were not blinded to group allocation. During validation, the model predicted progression to ophthalmopathy a median of approximately 6 months ahead of onset, with around 65% sensitivity and about 75% specificity. A 13 V-J signature model separated ophthalmopathy from stable hyperthyroidism, with 87.88% sensitivity and just under 84% specificity in cross-validation and 80%/75% in testing.

The germline V gene supplies CDR1 MNHNS and CDR2 SASEGT. CDR3 length: 19 amino acids, cysteine to phenylalanine. Here the CDR3 DNA is all that survives: 57 bases in frame from base 1. V trim: 6 bases; J trim: 3 bases; unmatched bases: 21. Moderately to severely active disease, a Clinical Activity Score of at least 3, a NOSPECS grade of at least 4, and a duration under 3 months were present in ophthalmopathy patients. Exclusion was applied to patients with uncontrolled infections, other autoimmune diseases, pregnancy or lactation. Diagnoses were established on the basis of clinical symptoms, serum thyroxine and TRAb, thyroid ultrasound, and orbital computed tomography. PBMCs were separated from about 10 ml of fresh peripheral blood using Ficoll-Paque density gradient centrifugation. Total RNA was extracted with Trizol reagent, and quality was checked on an Agilent 2100 Bioanalyzer. Turning to this clonotype: Its antigen is unknown. No base qualities exist here, and no much larger clone lies one base off it.

TCR beta CDR3 regions were amplified from RNA transcripts. The TCR CDR3 was subjected to a first round of RT-PCR using the HTBI primer set and the Qiagen OneStep RT-PCR kit. Libraries were constructed in a second round of multiplex PCR, after which size selection and purification were carried out. The libraries were sequenced on an Illumina HiSeq2000 using paired-end 100 bp reads. The authors' pipeline ran thus. SOAPnuke was used to process the raw data, with reads discarded if the reads contained adapters or uncalled bases, had a mean Phred below 15, or lacked an exact constant-primer or identifier match. COPE v1.2.5 was used to merge the high-quality paired reads, and each unique nucleotide sequence was defined as a clonotype. Clonotypes were aligned to IMGT TRBV, TRBD and TRBJ reference segments using MiTCR v1.1. Analysis was restricted to V-J combinations with a frequency above 0.0001, which covered just over 98% of repertoires. The TCS score was defined as the ratio of F50 (clonal expansion) to E x V (chaos), calculated using BLOSUM62-based TCRdist between CDR3 peptides within each V-J. Welch's t-statistics and random forest reduced fewer than 550 V-J features to some 14, which were used in a naive Bayes classifier (R e1071). In TCRdb, the public reads were trimmed at Q25 with fastp and aligned with MiXCR, with productive beta chains retained. One record per CDR3 amino acid sequence lists the most common genes and DNA. It is TCRdb's table, rather than the study itself, that gives the V and J calls and clone size. The sample table lists over 250,000 distinct CDR3 sequences, around 20% of them with a count of one. The ten largest clonotypes hold 50% to 75% of the sample.

Sequenced: blood. The TCR was taken from a man aged 25-45 years with Graves' ophthalmopathy. Recombination linked TRBV6-1 to TRBJ1-1, and TRBD1 matches 8 of the central bases. The bases are TGTGCCAGCAGCGGTACCAAAGCCGGGACAGGCTACAGGTACACTGAAGCTTTCTTT. Translated, it reads CASSGTKAGTGYRYTEAFF.